This is a list of T cell receptor beta chains from one sample in a study of regulatory T cells in long-lasting Graves disease. TCRdb re-derived calls from the multiplex PCR reads in MiXCR, one entry per CDR3 protein. The table shows about 460,000 distinct CDR3 sequences, with 14% occurring only once. These data were also reused for a study on T cells in Graves' hyperthyroidism and ophthalmopathy.

The sample was peripheral blood mononuclear cells (PBMCs), taken at new diagnosis, from a patient treated with antithyroid drugs. Receptors originate from a woman aged 45-59 years with Graves disease. Both conserved end residues are part of each CDR3. D genes are given only for firm matches. A row's size may be missing; if present it is once, few, many or a size class.

TRBJ2-2	TRBV24-1	few	.	CATSDLLVPANTGELFF	TGTGCCACCAGTGATTTATTAGTTCCGGCGAACACCGGGGAGCTGTTTTTT
TRBJ2-3	TRBV14	.	.	CASSQAGARDTQYF	TGTGCCAGCAGCCAAGCGGGAGCTCGAGATACGCAGTATTTT
TRBJ2-1	TRBV19	.	.	CASRGPNVYNEQFF	TGTGCCAGTAGAGGGCCAAATGTGTACAATGAGCAGTTCTTC
TRBJ2-3	TRBV27	many	TRBD2	CASSLWALTSGSTDTQYF	TGTGCCAGCAGTTTATGGGCCTTGACTAGCGGGAGTACAGATACGCAGTATTTT
TRBJ2-7	TRBV6-1	many	TRBD1	CASSRTGGIYEQYF	TGTGCCAGCAGCCGCACAGGGGGCATCTACGAGCAGTACTTC
TRBJ2-2	TRBV29-1	few	.	CSASPPAGRANTGELFF	TGCAGCGCCAGCCCGCCCGCGGGCAGAGCGAACACCGGGGAGCTGTTTTTT
TRBJ2-2	TRBV6-1	.	TRBD1	CASSQGVNTGELFF	TGTGCCAGCAGTCAGGGGGTTAACACCGGGGAGCTGTTTTTT
TRBJ1-3	TRBV7-2	.	TRBD1	CAILGQVGNTIYF	TGTGCCATCCTAGGACAGGTTGGAAACACCATATATTTT
TRBJ2-2	TRBV12-3/TRBV12-4	many	TRBD2	CASRKSGTANTGELFF	TGTGCCAGCAGGAAAAGCGGGACCGCCAACACCGGGGAGCTGTTTTTT
TRBJ2-1	TRBV11-2	many	.	CASSPYFNEQFF	TGTGCCAGCAGCCCATACTTCAATGAGCAGTTCTTC
TRBJ1-6	TRBV18	many	.	CASSPAGSGSPLHF	TGTGCCAGCTCACCAGCGGGGTCAGGATCACCCCTCCACTTT
TRBJ1-4	TRBV20-1	many	TRBD1	CSATRRTGVEKLFF	TGCAGTGCCACCCGCCGGACAGGGGTTGAAAAACTGTTTTTT
TRBJ2-1	TRBV7-3	.	TRBD2	CASSLMGLADEQFF	TGTGCCAGCAGCCTTATGGGACTAGCCGATGAGCAGTTCTTC
TRBJ2-5	TRBV7-2	many	.	CASSLQQGDLETQYF	TGTGCCAGCAGCTTACAACAGGGTGATTTGGAGACCCAGTACTTC
TRBJ1-1	TRBV28	many	.	CASSLWAENEAFF	TGTGCCAGCAGTTTATGGGCGGAGAATGAAGCTTTCTTT
TRBJ2-7	TRBV2	many	TRBD1	CASSFTGTGHYEQYF	TGTGCCAGCAGCTTTACCGGGACAGGACACTACGAGCAGTACTTC
TRBJ2-7	TRBV28	many	TRBD2	CASSPWTSGTSYEQYF	TGTGCCAGCAGTCCATGGACTAGCGGGACCTCCTACGAGCAGTACTTC
TRBJ2-3	TRBV9	few	.	CASSVVSPDTQYF	TGTGCCAGCAGCGTGGTAAGCCCAGATACGCAGTATTTT
TRBJ1-1	TRBV6-1	many	TRBD1	CASRKGQGALAEAFF	TGTGCCAGTCGGAAGGGACAGGGGGCTTTAGCTGAAGCTTTCTTT
TRBJ1-1	TRBV18	.	.	CASSPSGARGNTEAFF	TGTGCCAGCTCACCATCAGGGGCCCGTGGGAACACTGAAGCTTTCTTT
TRBJ2-7	TRBV6-1	few	TRBD1	CASRAYGTGGYEQYF	TGTGCCAGCAGAGCGTACGGGACAGGGGGCTACGAGCAGTACTTC
TRBJ2-1	TRBV29-1	many	.	CSVGRGASYNEQFF	TGCAGCGTCGGACGGGGGGCCTCCTACAATGAGCAGTTCTTC
TRBJ2-2	TRBV10-2	few	TRBD2	CASSESAGLAGAVGELFF	TGCGCCAGCAGTGAGTCGGCTGGACTAGCGGGAGCGGTCGGGGAGCTGTTTTTT
TRBJ1-4	TRBV28	few	TRBD1	CASSSNAGGRNNEKLFF	TGTGCCAGCAGCTCCAACGCAGGGGGGAGAAATAATGAAAAACTGTTTTTT
TRBJ2-6	TRBV6-1	few	TRBD1	CASSADRSGANVLTF	TGTGCCAGCAGTGCGGACAGGTCTGGGGCCAACGTCCTGACTTTC
TRBJ1-5	TRBV19	.	.	CASSMAGVQPQHF	TGTGCCAGTAGTATGGCTGGGGTTCAGCCCCAGCATTTT
TRBJ2-1	TRBV19	once	.	CASSIAALYNEQFF	TGTGCCAGTAGTATAGCAGCGCTATACAATGAGCAGTTCTTC
TRBJ2-7	TRBV7-2	.	.	CASSLRRTVPGSYEQYF	TGTGCCAGCAGCCTAAGAAGGACAGTCCCAGGCTCCTACGAGCAGTACTTC
TRBJ2-6	TRBV30	.	.	CAWSGGVGANVLTF	TGTGCCTGGAGTGGGGGGGTTGGGGCCAACGTCCTGACTTTC
TRBJ2-1	TRBV19	few	TRBD2	CASSVKAGKGYNEQFF	TGTGCCAGTAGTGTAAAAGCGGGAAAGGGTTACAATGAGCAGTTCTTC
TRBJ2-7	TRBV5-1	few	TRBD1	CASSTGQGINEQYF	TGCGCCAGCAGCACCGGACAGGGAATCAACGAGCAGTACTTC
TRBJ1-1	TRBV29-1	many	.	CSVASNTEAFF	TGCAGCGTTGCATCGAACACTGAAGCTTTCTTT
TRBJ1-3	TRBV18	few	.	CASSPAGAGNTIYF	TGTGCCAGCTCACCTGCAGGGGCTGGAAACACCATATATTTT
TRBJ2-7	TRBV5-5	few	TRBD2	CASSLTSRLAGGEQYF	TGTGCCAGCAGCTTGACTAGTCGGCTAGCGGGAGGCGAGCAGTACTTC
TRBJ2-3	TRBV10-3	.	TRBD2	CVISDVTSGSPDTQYF	TGTGTCATCAGTGATGTCACTAGCGGGAGCCCAGATACGCAGTATTTT
TRBJ2-3	TRBV5-1	many	TRBD2	CASSSSDPDLAGSTDTQYF	TGCGCCAGCAGCTCATCCGACCCCGATCTAGCGGGCAGCACAGATACGCAGTATTTT
TRBJ1-1	TRBV28	many	.	CASSPPGDPRAFF	TGTGCCAGCAGTCCGCCCGGGGACCCCAGGGCTTTCTTT
TRBJ2-7	TRBV28	many	.	CASSSYSGGTYEQYF	TGTGCCAGCAGTTCATATAGTGGGGGGACCTACGAGCAGTACTTC
TRBJ2-5	TRBV20-1	.	.	CSARGVPSGVQETQYF	TGCAGTGCTAGAGGGGTACCGTCGGGTGTTCAAGAGACCCAGTACTTC
TRBJ2-7	TRBV2	many	.	CASSVPGAYYEQYF	TGTGCCAGCAGTGTCCCAGGAGCCTACTACGAGCAGTACTTC
TRBJ1-1	TRBV11-2	many	TRBD1	CASSSGQGATEAFF	TGTGCCAGCAGCTCGGGACAGGGGGCTACTGAAGCTTTCTTT
TRBJ2-3	TRBV13	.	TRBD2	CASREGPLAGTTDTQYF	TGTGCCAGCAGGGAGGGGCCCTTAGCGGGAACCACAGATACGCAGTATTTT
TRBJ2-1	TRBV12-3/TRBV12-4	many	.	CASSPEGPYNEQFF	TGTGCCAGCAGTCCGGAAGGACCCTACAATGAGCAGTTCTTC
TRBJ2-1	TRBV28	many	TRBD2	CASSFRLGGLAGGDNEQFF	TGTGCCAGCAGTTTTAGGCTAGGGGGACTAGCGGGAGGAGACAATGAGCAGTTCTTC
TRBJ2-1	TRBV7-2	many	.	CASSLESGDRRDRPNEQFF	TGTGCCAGCAGCTTAGAGTCTGGCGATCGGCGGGATAGGCCGAATGAGCAGTTCTTC
TRBJ1-2	TRBV19	few	.	CASSILGEYGYTF	TGTGCCAGTAGTATCCTGGGGGAGTATGGCTACACCTTC
TRBJ2-1	TRBV5-5	few	TRBD1	CASSWGDRGAEQFF	TGTGCCAGCAGCTGGGGGGACAGGGGAGCTGAGCAGTTCTTC
TRBJ2-7	TRBV19	few	.	CASSDRAQGFYEQYF	TGTGCCAGTAGTGACCGGGCCCAGGGGTTTTACGAGCAGTACTTC
TRBJ1-5	TRBV12-5	many	.	CARGGEDQPQHF	TGTGCCCGCGGGGGAGAGGATCAGCCCCAGCATTTT
TRBJ2-3	TRBV7-6	many	TRBD2	CASSLRAFTSGSTDTQYF	TGTGCCAGCAGCTTGAGGGCCTTTACTAGCGGGAGCACAGATACGCAGTATTTT
TRBJ1-5	TRBV6-5	many	.	CASSYGPISNQPQHF	TGTGCCAGCAGTTACGGACCCATAAGCAATCAGCCCCAGCATTTT
TRBJ2-7	TRBV4-1	.	.	CASMTSATYEQYF	TGCGCCAGCATGACCAGCGCGACCTACGAGCAGTACTTC
TRBJ1-6	TRBV2	many	TRBD1	CASTRTGPSYNSPLHF	TGTGCCAGCACTCGGACAGGGCCTTCCTATAATTCACCCCTCCACTTT
TRBJ1-3	TRBV20-1	few	.	CSARRLSSGNTIYF	TGCAGTGCTAGACGGTTGAGCTCTGGAAACACCATATATTTT
TRBJ2-5	TRBV6-2/TRBV6-3	.	.	CASSYSSQAETQYF	TGTGCCAGCAGTTACTCGTCGCAGGCGGAGACCCAGTACTTC
TRBJ2-5	TRBV25-1	many	.	CASSGGISGRKTQYF	TGTGCCAGCAGTGGTGGGATCTCAGGGAGGAAGACCCAGTACTTC
TRBJ2-7	TRBV24-1	.	.	CATSVLIPGTPEAYEQYF	TGTGCCACCAGTGTATTAATCCCCGGGACCCCGGAGGCCTACGAGCAGTACTTC
TRBJ1-1	TRBV19	few	TRBD1	CASSMGQSPFVAEAFF	TGTGCCAGTAGTATGGGACAGAGCCCCTTCGTGGCTGAAGCTTTCTTT
TRBJ2-7	TRBV28	.	TRBD1	CASSPPPPGTGFSYEQYF	TGTGCCAGCAGTCCCCCCCCCCCCGGGACAGGGTTCTCCTACGAGCAGTACTTC